This is a list of T cell receptor beta chains from one sample in a study of T-cell memory formation after mild COVID-19. A single record per CDR3 protein comes from TCRdb applying MiXCR to the 5' RACE reads. The sample consists of a few hundred thousand distinct CDR3 sequences, roughly 15% of them appearing once. Material: PBMCs or a T cell subset sorted from them (not recorded which). Every receptor here comes from a man between 18 and 35 years old who had mild COVID-19 (a few samples of this study predate the infection). Cell type and time point are not known. The CDR3 runs from the conserved cysteine through the conserved F or W. The D gene is left open where the match is weak. Expanded clones get a size class; other rows say once, few or many, or leave the size out.

d_gene	v_gene	j_gene	abundance	CDR3aa	CDR3nt
TRBD1	TRBV10-2	TRBJ1-2	.	CASSLLGGQGDCTF	TGCGCCAGCAGTCTCCTCGGGGGACAGGGAGACTGCACCTTC
TRBD2	TRBV25-1	TRBJ2-5	.	CASSEYTVGLAVNQETQYF	TGTGCCAGCAGTGAATATACGGTGGGGCTAGCGGTAAACCAAGAGACCCAGTACTTC
TRBD2	TRBV11-3	TRBJ2-3	.	CASSPGTSGVFTDTQYF	TGTGCCAGCAGCCCGGGGACTAGCGGAGTTTTCACAGATACGCAGTATTTT
.	TRBV2	TRBJ2-7	.	CARRGQSSYEQYF	TGTGCCAGGCGAGGACAGAGCTCCTACGAGCAGTACTTC
TRBD1	TRBV19	TRBJ1-2	few	CASSIDPTGGANGYTF	TGTGCCAGTAGTATAGACCCGACAGGGGGCGCGAATGGCTACACCTTC
.	TRBV27	TRBJ1-1	few	CASSYGVEAFF	TGTGCCAGCAGCTACGGAGTTGAAGCTTTCTTT
.	TRBV4-1	TRBJ2-5	.	CASSQETLGRTQYF	TGCGCCAGCAGCCAAGAAACCCTAGGTCGAACCCAGTACTTC
.	TRBV7-2	TRBJ2-2	many	CASSLDGGANTGELFF	TGTGCCAGCAGCTTAGATGGGGGGGCTAATACCGGGGAGCTGTTTTTT
.	TRBV7-3	TRBJ2-2	.	CASSFRGSGTGELFF	TGTGCCAGCAGCTTTCGGGGGTCTGGCACCGGGGAGCTGTTTTTT
.	TRBV10-3	TRBJ1-4	.	CAISEEGGTPNEKLFF	TGTGCCATCAGTGAGGAAGGTGGGACACCTAATGAAAAACTGTTTTTT
TRBD1	TRBV7-9	TRBJ2-3	.	CASSRDRGPTDTQYF	TGTGCCAGCAGTCGGGACAGGGGGCCCACAGATACGCAGTATTTT
.	TRBV5-1	TRBJ2-5	many	CASSADGGQETQYF	TGCGCCAGCAGCGCCGACGGGGGCCAAGAGACCCAGTACTTC
TRBD2	TRBV12-3/TRBV12-4	TRBJ2-2	.	CASSPSGLAGTGELFF	TGTGCCAGCAGTCCGAGTGGGCTAGCGGGGACCGGGGAGCTGTTTTTT
.	TRBV9	TRBJ2-1	.	CASSVGTRSYNEQFF	TGTGCCAGCAGCGTAGGGACTCGTTCCTACAATGAGCAGTTCTTC
.	TRBV7-2	TRBJ1-5	.	CASSPDSSQPQHF	TGTGCCAGCAGCCCAGACTCAAGTCAGCCCCAGCATTTT
TRBD1	TRBV5-1	TRBJ2-2	few	CASSLDGRGYTGELFF	TGCGCCAGCAGCTTGGATGGCAGGGGGTATACCGGGGAGCTGTTTTTT
.	TRBV3-1	TRBJ2-7	few	CASSQDPRRQEYF	TGTGCCAGCAGCCAAGATCCCCGGAGACAAGAGTACTTC
.	TRBV19	TRBJ2-2	few	CASSSAPNTGELFF	TGTGCCAGTAGTTCGGCACCGAACACCGGGGAGCTGTTTTTT
.	TRBV24-1	TRBJ2-7	few	CATSEAGFDEQYF	TGTGCCACCAGTGAAGCAGGATTCGACGAGCAGTACTTC
.	TRBV28	TRBJ2-5	.	CASTYPGGETQYF	TGTGCCAGCACCTACCCAGGGGGGGAGACCCAGTACTTC
.	TRBV20-1	TRBJ1-4	.	CSAKDGGFNEKLFF	TGCAGTGCGAAAGACGGGGGGTTTAATGAAAAACTGTTTTTT
.	TRBV9	TRBJ1-5	few	CASSVGGLGQPQHF	TGTGCCAGCAGCGTAGGGGGCCTAGGACAGCCCCAGCATTTT
.	TRBV5-1	TRBJ2-2	.	CASSGPVVSTGELFF	TGCGCCAGCAGCGGGCCCGTCGTCAGCACCGGGGAGCTGTTTTTT
TRBD1	TRBV6-1	TRBJ1-2	.	CASRPTAGQTNYGYTF	TGTGCCAGCAGGCCTACGGCGGGACAGACTAACTATGGCTACACCTTC
TRBD2	TRBV27	TRBJ2-1	.	CASSFNGGGNEQFF	TGTGCCAGCAGTTTTAACGGGGGGGGGAATGAGCAGTTCTTC
TRBD2	TRBV7-2	TRBJ2-3	many	CASSTSGGTDTQYF	TGTGCCAGCAGTACGAGCGGGGGCACAGATACGCAGTATTTT
.	TRBV4-3	TRBJ1-4	few	CASSRDIATNEKLFF	TGCGCCAGCAGCCGAGACATCGCAACTAATGAAAAACTGTTTTTT
.	TRBV7-2	TRBJ1-6	.	CASTIQQGRRDSPLHF	TGTGCCAGCACAATCCAACAGGGCCGAAGAGATTCACCCCTCCACTTT
.	TRBV29-1	TRBJ2-2	few	CSVEDSSGELFF	TGCAGCGTTGAAGATAGTTCGGGGGAGCTGTTTTTT
.	TRBV4-1	TRBJ2-2	.	CASSLTWGGLGELFF	TGCGCCAGCAGCCTCACCTGGGGGGGGCTGGGGGAGCTGTTTTTT
.	TRBV7-3	TRBJ1-1	many	CASSPRGPTEAFF	TGTGCCAGCAGCCCCAGGGGTCCCACTGAAGCTTTCTTT
.	TRBV7-9	TRBJ1-2	.	CASSSRGGYGYTF	TGTGCCAGCAGCTCGAGAGGGGGGTATGGCTACACCTTC
TRBD1	TRBV5-5	TRBJ1-1	few	CASTRQGALNTEAFF	TGTGCCAGCACACGACAGGGGGCCCTGAACACTGAAGCTTTCTTT
.	TRBV5-1	TRBJ2-2	few	CASSLDAGNTGELFF	TGCGCCAGCAGCTTGGACGCAGGGAACACCGGGGAGCTGTTTTTT
.	TRBV9	TRBJ2-6	.	CASSGLRGSGANVLTF	TGTGCCAGCAGCGGCCTGAGGGGGAGTGGGGCCAACGTCCTGACTTTC
.	TRBV19	TRBJ1-1	many	CASLNFAGLGNTEAFF	TGTGCCAGTCTAAACTTTGCAGGGTTGGGGAACACTGAAGCTTTCTTT
.	TRBV5-1	TRBJ2-3	.	CASSLWGDSTDTQYF	TGCGCCAGCAGCTTGTGGGGGGACAGCACAGATACGCAGTATTTT
.	TRBV4-1	TRBJ1-2	few	CASSLAFFFNYGYTF	TGCGCCAGCAGCCTGGCTTTTTTTTTTAACTATGGCTACACCTTC
TRBD1	TRBV6-5	TRBJ2-2	.	CASIGRGPGELFF	TGTGCCAGCATAGGCAGGGGGCCCGGGGAGCTGTTTTTT
.	TRBV20-1	TRBJ1-1	.	CSAAAGMNTEAFF	TGCAGTGCCGCGGCGGGGATGAACACTGAAGCTTTCTTT
.	TRBV12-3/TRBV12-4	TRBJ1-5	many	CASSFQGNQPQHF	TGTGCCAGCAGTTTCCAGGGAAATCAGCCCCAGCATTTT
TRBD1	TRBV7-6	TRBJ1-2	.	CASSLAQGQGVGGYTF	TGTGCCAGCAGCTTAGCGCAGGGACAGGGGGTGGGCGGCTACACCTTC
TRBD1	TRBV15	TRBJ2-3	.	CATGLNRGHADTQYF	TGTGCCACGGGCCTTAACAGGGGGCACGCAGATACGCAGTATTTT
.	TRBV9	TRBJ1-1	few	CASSLRESTEAFF	TGTGCCAGCAGTTTGAGGGAGAGCACTGAAGCTTTCTTT
TRBD2	TRBV4-3	TRBJ2-4	few	CASSRGGENIQYF	TGCGCCAGCAGCCGGGGGGGGGAAAACATTCAGTACTTC
TRBD1	TRBV3-1	TRBJ2-2	.	CASSRLGPGTGGTGELFF	TGTGCCAGCAGCCGTTTGGGACCCGGGACAGGAGGGACCGGGGAGCTGTTTTTT
TRBD1	TRBV5-1	TRBJ1-6	.	CASSDGQGAYNSPLHF	TGCGCCAGCAGCGACGGACAGGGGGCCTATAATTCACCCCTCCACTTT
.	TRBV6-2/TRBV6-3	TRBJ1-6	many	CASSHARATLHF	TGTGCCAGCAGCCATGCCAGGGCTACCCTCCACTTT
.	TRBV5-1	TRBJ1-1	few	CASSLDGPGMNTEAFF	TGCGCCAGCAGCTTGGACGGGCCGGGTATGAACACTGAAGCTTTCTTT
.	TRBV6-5	TRBJ2-7	.	CASSYSLLFPSYEQYF	TGTGCCAGCAGTTACTCGCTTCTATTTCCCAGCTACGAGCAGTACTTC
.	TRBV5-6	TRBJ2-3	many	CASSLGAGTDTQYF	TGCGCCAGCAGCTTGGGAGCCGGCACAGATACGCAGTATTTT
.	TRBV20-1	TRBJ2-5	few	CSARGPDQETQYF	TGCAGTGCTAGAGGACCCGACCAAGAGACCCAGTACTTC
.	TRBV6-2/TRBV6-3	TRBJ2-1	.	CASSYPLASEQFF	TGTGCCAGCAGTTATCCCCTCGCGTCTGAGCAGTTCTTC
.	TRBV12-3/TRBV12-4	TRBJ1-4	.	CASSLNGNEKLFF	TGTGCCAGCAGTTTAAACGGAAATGAAAAACTGTTTTTT
.	TRBV2	TRBJ1-2	.	CASSVAWGYTF	TGTGCCAGCAGTGTGGCTTGGGGCTACACCTTC
TRBD2	TRBV12-3/TRBV12-4	TRBJ2-4	many	CASSFGGRAIQYF	TGTGCCAGCAGTTTTGGCGGGAGGGCCATTCAGTACTTC
TRBD1	TRBV11-2	TRBJ1-2	.	CASSSPRNRGGYGYTF	TGTGCCAGCAGCTCCCCGAGGAACAGGGGCGGCTATGGCTACACCTTC
.	TRBV5-1	TRBJ2-6	many	CASSWYSGANVLTF	TGCGCCAGCAGCTGGTACAGCGGGGCCAACGTCCTGACTTTC
TRBD2	TRBV5-1	TRBJ2-5	.	CASGGTSGAETQYF	TGCGCCAGCGGTGGGACTAGCGGGGCTGAGACCCAGTACTTC
TRBD1	TRBV24-1	TRBJ2-1	many	CATSGQGGEQFF	TGTGCCACCAGTGGACAGGGCGGTGAGCAGTTCTTC